A single sample gave rise to the 32 T cell receptor beta chains below, sequenced in a study of blood T cell repertoires in COVID-19. Generated by immunoSEQ multiplex PCR, the TCRdb table keeps only in-frame clones and is missing some. Here the sample spans over 200,000 clones, nearly 90% being singletons. Sample: PBMCs or T cells enriched from blood (not recorded which). The source is a man younger than 40 who had been exposed to COVID-19.

The CDR3 loop reads CASSRGTGSSYEQYF. For the CDR3, the DNA is TGTGCCAGCAGCCGCGGGACAGGGAGCTCCTACGAGCAGTACTTC. This chain uses TRBV27 with TRBJ2-7; 9 bases are shared with TRBD1. This CDR3 region has 15 residues. The trim removed 6 bases at V and 0 bases at J, leaving 6 bases unmatched. CDR1 and CDR2 (germline): MNHEY, SMNVEV (reference sequence).

This chain links TRBV27 with TRBJ2-1; TRBD1 matches at 8 bases. CDR1 MNHEY and CDR2 SMNVEV come from the germline V gene (reference sequence). The V gene end was trimmed by 10 bases and the J gene end by 8 bases; junction bases not matched to a gene: 10. The CDR3 sequence is 13 residues long. Here the CDR3 reads CATWPDRADEQFF. CDR3 bases: TGTGCCACCTGGCCGGACAGGGCCGATGAGCAGTTCTTC.

The J gene is TRBJ2-7, the V gene TRBV6-5; maybe TRBD1 (5 bases). Trimming stripped 4 bases from V and 2 bases from J, with 18 bases between. Germline V gene data show CDR1 as MNHEY and CDR2 as SVGAGI. The CDR3 extends over 16 amino acids. This CDR3 reads CASSFLLTAEPYEQYF. The CDR3, as DNA: TGTGCCAGCAGTTTTTTGTTGACAGCTGAGCCCTACGAGCAGTACTTC.

This clone was counted a few times. V and J are TRBV27 and TRBJ1-1, with D maybe TRBD1 (5 bases). Germline values: CDR1 MNHEY, CDR2 SMNVEV (reference sequence). The V and J ends lost 6 bases and 0 bases respectively, with 17 bases between them. The CDR3 contains 16 residues. CDR3 protein: CASSVSSTDMNTEAFF. In nucleotides, the CDR3 is TGTGCCAGCAGCGTTTCCTCGACAGACATGAACACTGAAGCTTTCTTT.

The rearrangement uses TRBV7-6 and TRBJ1-1; 7 bases line up with TRBD1. Per the germline V gene, CDR1 is SGHVS and CDR2 is FNYEAQ. The junction had 10 bases not matched to a gene; V was cut back by 1 base and J by 2 bases. The CDR3 is 17 amino acids. The CDR3 sequence is CASSLGPAGGPNTEAFF. The CDR3, as DNA: TGTGCCAGCAGCTTAGGACCGGCAGGGGGGCCTAACACTGAAGCTTTCTTT.

This rearrangement joins TRBV7-9 to TRBJ2-2; TRBD2 might be the D (6 bases). The V gene lost 3 bases and the J gene lost 2 bases, with 16 bases spanning the gap. CDR1 and CDR2 from the germline V gene are SEHNR and FQNEAQ (reference sequence). The CDR3 sequence is 17 residues long. The CDR3 DNA reads TGTGCCAGCAGCTTTTTATGGCGGGACCTAAACACCGGGGAGCTGTTTTTT. The encoded protein is CASSFLWRDLNTGELFF.

This CDR3 reads CASSAASGYNEQFF. DNA of the CDR3: TGTGCCAGCAGCGCGGCTAGCGGGTACAATGAGCAGTTCTTC. The chain uses TRBV9 and TRBJ2-1; 8 bases match TRBD2. The CDR3 contains 14 residues. In germline, CDR1 is SGDLS, CDR2 YYNGEE. J gave up 4 bases and V 3 bases, and 3 bases lay outside the gene matches. Together with reference TRBV9 and TRBJ2-1, the CDR3 gives the full variable domain: DSGVTQTPKHLITATGQRVTLRCSPRSGDLSVYWYQQSLDQGLQFLIQYYNGEERAKGNILERFSAQQFPDLHSELNLSSLELGDSALYFCASSAASGYNEQFFGPGTRLTVL.

The chain joins TRBV12-5 to TRBJ1-6, with TRBD1 identical over 9 bases. The CDR3 spans 16 residues. Germline lookup yields CDR1 LGHNT and CDR2 FRNRAP. J was trimmed by 7 bases and V by 2 bases; bases with no gene match: 6. The DNA of the CDR3 is TGTGCTAGTGGTTTGATGGGGACAGGGCTGAATTCACCCCTCCACTTT. It specifies CASGLMGTGLNSPLHF.

CDR3 nucleotides: TGCGCCAGCAGCCAAGGTAACGGACAACAAAAAAGGGGCCCCGGGGAGCTGTTTTTT. Translating gives CASSQGNGQQKRGPGELFF. This sequence joins TRBV4-1 and TRBJ2-2; tentative D call: TRBD1 (5 bases). The CDR3 runs to 19 residues. Germline V lookup: CDR1 MGHRA, CDR2 YSYEKL. With 1 base removed from V and 6 bases from J, the gap between germline ends came to 24 bases.

The J gene is TRBJ1-5, the V gene TRBV23-1; tentatively, D is TRBD1 (5 bases). TRBV23-1 is an ORF; its function is uncertain. Trimming removed 10 bases at V and 0 bases at J, with 28 bases between. This CDR3 comprises 19 residues. The CDR3 region has the DNA TGCGCCAAAATACCAATTCCGAGACAGAAAAGTTATAGCAATCAGCCCCAGCATTTT. Translated: CAKIPIPRQKSYSNQPQHF.

Only a few counts were recorded for this clone. CDR3 loop: CDESGRFYYGYTF. The CDR3 region has the DNA TGTGACGAATCAGGCCGGTTTTACTATGGCTACACCTTC. This rearrangement joins TRBV3-1 (or the pseudogene TRBV3-2) to TRBJ1-2; D call uncertain. Germline V gene lookup returns CDR1 LGHDT and CDR2 YNNKEL (reference sequence). The CDR3 extends over 13 amino acids.

This clone was observed a few times. The rearrangement joins TRBV14 to TRBJ1-6; maybe TRBD1 (6 bases). The V gene's germline CDR1 is SGHDN and CDR2 FVKESK. CDR3 length: 14 residues. V lost 5 bases, J lost 8 bases, and 13 bases lay in between. The CDR3 protein is CASSNGTHYSPLHF. CDR3 nucleotides: TGTGCCAGCAGCAACGGGACACATTATTCACCCCTCCACTTT.

The V call is TRBV21-1, the J call TRBJ2-7; the table's TRBD1 call for D was not verified on the DNA. TRBV21-1 is classified as a pseudogene. This CDR3 has 19 amino acids. The CDR3 loop reads CASSKPPARDDSTNYEQYF. The CDR3 DNA reads as TGTGCCAGCAGCAAACCCCCCGCCCGTGACGACAGCACTAACTACGAGCAGTACTTC.

This clone was seen more than once but under ten times. Other nucleotide sequences in the sample specify the same CDR3. This chain joins TRBV28 and TRBJ1-1; possibly TRBD1 for D (5 bases). Germline CDR1 and CDR2: MDHEN and SYDVKM. Trimming took off 3 bases at V and 6 bases at J, with 8 bases between the two ends. This CDR3 comprises 12 residues. CDR3 region: CASSLQGAEAFF. In DNA form, the CDR3 reads TGTGCCAGCAGTTTGCAGGGCGCTGAAGCTTTCTTT.

V is TRBV7-9 and J is TRBJ1-2; D call uncertain. Trimming pared 5 bases from V and 7 bases from J, leaving 26 bases between. Germline V lookup: CDR1 SEHNR, CDR2 FQNEAQ (reference sequence). This CDR3 is built from 17 residues. The CDR3 sequence: CASSPYLGGAVGGGYTF. The CDR3 nucleotides are TGTGCCAGCAGCCCCTATTTAGGAGGAGCCGTCGGCGGTGGCTACACCTTC.

This clone was observed once. The chain is built from TRBV6-5 and TRBJ2-7; 8 bases are a match to TRBD2. V trimming: 7 bases; J trimming: 0 bases; junction bases outside the gene matches: 8. The V gene's germline CDR1 is MNHEY and CDR2 SVGAGI. CDR3 length: 15 residues. CDR3 amino acids: CASTPGGTSSYEQYF. In DNA form, the CDR3 reads TGTGCCAGCACGCCGGGAGGGACGAGCTCCTACGAGCAGTACTTC.

This clone was detected once. This chain connects TRBV9 to TRBJ2-5; D unclear. Germline values: CDR1 SGDLS, CDR2 YYNGEE. The V end was cut by 0 bases, the J end by 5 bases, with 11 bases between. The CDR3 covers 14 residues. CDR3 nucleotides: TGTGCCAGCAGCGTAGAACCGGCCGGGGAGACCCAGTACTTC. Its protein product is CASSVEPAGETQYF.

V usage is TRBV9 and J usage is TRBJ1-2; 7 nucleotides match TRBD1. Germline CDR1 reads SGDLS; CDR2 reads YYNGEE. V was pared by 0 bases and J by 2 bases, with 4 bases of the junction left unmatched. The CDR3 has 15 amino acids. In DNA, the CDR3 is TGTGCCAGCAGCGTAGAGAGCAGGGGGAACTATGGCTACACCTTC. Protein sequence: CASSVESRGNYGYTF. Using reference TRBV9 and TRBJ1-2 for the parts outside the CDR3, the full variable domain is DSGVTQTPKHLITATGQRVTLRCSPRSGDLSVYWYQQSLDQGLQFLIQYYNGEERAKGNILERFSAQQFPDLHSELNLSSLELGDSALYFCASSVESRGNYGYTFGSGTRLTVV.

The DNA of the CDR3 is TGCGCCAGCAGCCCCACCCTTGCGGGAGAGACCCAGTACTTC. This translates into CASSPTLAGETQYF. The rearrangement joins TRBV5-1 to TRBJ2-5; tentatively, D is TRBD2 (5 bases). Germline V gene lookup returns CDR1 SGHRS and CDR2 YFSETQ. Trimming cost V 4 bases and J 4 bases, with 14 bases left between them. CDR3 length equals 14 residues.

This chain joins TRBV20-1 and TRBJ1-1, with a weak D call TRBD1 (6 bases). Trimming took off 3 bases at V and 4 bases at J, with 9 bases between the two ends. Germline-derived CDR1 and CDR2 are DFQATT and SNEGSKA (reference sequence). The CDR3 is 12 residues long. The CDR3 sequence: CSASRGTTEAFF. The CDR3 DNA sequence: TGCAGTGCTAGTAGGGGGACCACTGAAGCTTTCTTT.

The V call is TRBV19, the J call TRBJ2-3; D is possibly TRBD1 (7 bases). This CDR3 has 12 residues. Trimming stripped 6 bases from V and 6 bases from J, with 10 bases between. Per germline, CDR1 LNHDA and CDR2 SQIVND (reference sequence). In nucleotides, the CDR3 is TGTGCCAGTAGGTCAGGGGGGGATACGCAGTATTTT. It encodes CASRSGGDTQYF.

The chain combines TRBV7-9 with TRBJ2-3, with 11 bases lining up with TRBD1. CDR1 and CDR2 from the germline V gene are SEHNR and FQNEAQ (reference sequence). The CDR3 sequence is 15 residues long. Trimming cost V 10 bases and J 4 bases; bases outside gene matches: 10. In nucleotides, the CDR3 is TGTGCCATCGCACCCGGGACAGGGGGAGCAGATACGCAGTATTTT. Its translation: CAIAPGTGGADTQYF.

The CDR3 is CASSEPSGGTDTQYF. DNA for the CDR3: TGCGCCAGCAGTGAGCCTAGCGGGGGAACAGATACGCAGTATTTT. The J gene is TRBJ2-3, the V gene TRBV10-1; TRBD2 agrees at 10 bases. The CDR3 spans 15 residues. The germline V gene encodes CDR1 WNHNN and CDR2 SYGVQD (reference sequence). The junction had 2 bases not matched to a gene; V was cut back by 2 bases and J by 3 bases.

The chain carries TRBV6-1 and TRBJ2-5, with 10 bases fitting TRBD2. CDR3 size: 17 residues. Trimming cost V 1 base and J 1 base; bases outside gene matches: 6. Germline values: CDR1 MNHNS, CDR2 SASEGT. CDR3 region: CASSEGLAGVFQETQYF. CDR3 in DNA: TGTGCCAGCAGTGAAGGGCTAGCGGGGGTATTCCAAGAGACCCAGTACTTC.

The chain has TRBV27 and TRBJ1-2, with D perhaps TRBD1 (6 bases). This CDR3 has 13 residues. CDR1 MNHEY and CDR2 SMNVEV come from the germline V gene (reference sequence). Trimming took 4 bases from V and 4 from J, leaving 10 bases between them. The CDR3 spells CASSSTGTYGYTF. The DNA for the CDR3 is TGTGCCAGCAGTTCTACAGGGACCTATGGCTACACCTTC.

The chain joins TRBV10-3 to TRBJ1-4; TRBD1 aligns across 7 bases. Losses at the gene ends were 5 bases for V and 5 bases for J; bases not matched to a gene: 5. Germline V CDR1 and CDR2: ENHRY, SYGVKD. This CDR3 is built from 14 residues. The CDR3 DNA sequence: TGTGCCATCAGTCGGGACAGTTTAAATGAAAAACTGTTTTTT. It encodes CAISRDSLNEKLFF.

The chain combines TRBV4-3 with TRBJ1-3; TRBD1 is a possible D gene (5 bases). CDR1 and CDR2 (germline): LGHNA, YSLEER. V lost 1 base, J lost 2 bases, and 18 bases lay in between. The length of the CDR3 is 18 residues. This chain's CDR3 is CASSQAPSQGLAGNTIYF. The CDR3 DNA reads as TGCGCCAGCAGCCAAGCCCCCAGCCAGGGCTTAGCTGGAAACACCATATATTTT.

The CDR3 sequence is CASSFRVSDTQYF. The CDR3 DNA reads TGTGCCAGCAGTTTCAGGGTCTCAGATACGCAGTATTTT. V gene TRBV6-2 or TRBV6-3 combines with J gene TRBJ2-3; D might be TRBD1 (5 bases). Looked up from germline, CDR1 is MNHEY and CDR2 is SVGEGT. V gave up 4 bases and J gave up 4 bases, with 9 bases separating them. The CDR3 contains 13 residues.

The chain recombines TRBV5-1 with TRBJ1-6; D might be TRBD1 (6 bases). Germline V gene sequence: CDR1 SGHRS, CDR2 YFSETQ. The CDR3 extends over 14 amino acids. With 1 base removed from V and 8 bases from J, the gap between germline ends came to 10 bases. The CDR3 here is CASSLRGSDSPLHF. DNA for the CDR3: TGCGCCAGCAGCTTGAGGGGGAGTGATTCACCCCTCCACTTT.

The chain is built from TRBV4-2 and TRBJ1-6; D call uncertain. The CDR3 totals 17 residues. Trimming took 0 bases from V and 8 from J, leaving 17 bases between them. Germline lookup yields CDR1 LGHNA and CDR2 YNFKEQ. In DNA, the CDR3 is TGTGCCAGCAGCCAAGATCGGGGAACCCTAACGTATTCACCCCTCCACTTT. This gives the protein CASSQDRGTLTYSPLHF.

V and J are TRBV7-2 and TRBJ2-3; 9 positions agree with TRBD2. Germline CDR1 is SGHTA and CDR2 is FQGNSA. CDR3 length equals 15 residues. The V segment lost 6 bases and the J segment 2 bases; nucleotides outside the gene matches: 6. CDR3 protein: CASSRGGGFTDTQYF. The DNA of the CDR3 is TGTGCCAGCAGTCGCGGGGGGGGATTCACAGATACGCAGTATTTT.

A single count supports this clone. The chain couples TRBV6-5 to TRBJ1-1, with D possibly being TRBD1 (6 bases). Trimming shortened V by 6 bases and J by 1 base, and 12 bases separated the two germline ends. The germline V gene encodes CDR1 MNHEY and CDR2 SVGAGI. The CDR3 spans 14 residues. The CDR3, as DNA: TGTGCCAGCAGAAGGGGGGGAGGGAACACTGAAGCTTTCTTT. Protein sequence: CASRRGGGNTEAFF.